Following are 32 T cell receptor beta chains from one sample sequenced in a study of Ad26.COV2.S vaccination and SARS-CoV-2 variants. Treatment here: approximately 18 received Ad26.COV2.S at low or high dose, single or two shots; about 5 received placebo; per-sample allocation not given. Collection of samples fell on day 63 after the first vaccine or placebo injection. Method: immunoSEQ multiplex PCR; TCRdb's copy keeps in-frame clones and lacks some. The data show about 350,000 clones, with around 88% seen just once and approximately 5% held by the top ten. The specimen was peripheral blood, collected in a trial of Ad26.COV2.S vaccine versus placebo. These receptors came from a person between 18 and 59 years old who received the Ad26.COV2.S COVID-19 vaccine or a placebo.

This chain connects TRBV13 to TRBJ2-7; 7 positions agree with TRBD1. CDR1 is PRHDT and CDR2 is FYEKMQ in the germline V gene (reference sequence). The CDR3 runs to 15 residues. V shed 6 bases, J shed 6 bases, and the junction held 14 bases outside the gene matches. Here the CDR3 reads CASSYKRQGLPEQYF. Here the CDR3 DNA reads TGTGCCAGCAGTTATAAGAGACAGGGCCTCCCCGAGCAGTACTTC.

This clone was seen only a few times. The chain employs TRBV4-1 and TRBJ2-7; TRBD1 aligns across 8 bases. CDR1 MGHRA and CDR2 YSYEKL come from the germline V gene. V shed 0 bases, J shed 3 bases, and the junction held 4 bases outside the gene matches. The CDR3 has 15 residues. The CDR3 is CASSQDGTGGYEQYF. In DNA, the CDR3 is TGCGCCAGCAGCCAAGATGGGACAGGTGGCTACGAGCAGTACTTC.

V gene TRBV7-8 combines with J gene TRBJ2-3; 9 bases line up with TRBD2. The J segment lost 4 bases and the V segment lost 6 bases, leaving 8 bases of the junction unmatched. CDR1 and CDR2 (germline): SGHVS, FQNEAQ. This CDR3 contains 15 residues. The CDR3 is CASRKSLAGSDTQYF. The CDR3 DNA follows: TGTGCCAGCAGAAAAAGCCTAGCGGGGTCAGATACGCAGTATTTT.

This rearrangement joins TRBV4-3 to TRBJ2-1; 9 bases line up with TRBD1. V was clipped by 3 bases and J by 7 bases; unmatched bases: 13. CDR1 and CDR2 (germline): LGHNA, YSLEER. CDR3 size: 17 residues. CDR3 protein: CASSHDLGTGPRNEQFF. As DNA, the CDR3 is TGCGCCAGCAGCCATGACCTGGGGACAGGGCCCAGGAATGAGCAGTTCTTC.

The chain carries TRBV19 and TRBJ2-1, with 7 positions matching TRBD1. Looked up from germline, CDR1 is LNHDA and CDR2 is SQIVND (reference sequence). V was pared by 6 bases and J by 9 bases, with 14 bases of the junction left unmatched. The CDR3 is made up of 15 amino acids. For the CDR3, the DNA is TGTGCCAGTAGCGCCGCGACAGGGAGCTTTACTGAGCAGTTCTTC. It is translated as CASSAATGSFTEQFF.

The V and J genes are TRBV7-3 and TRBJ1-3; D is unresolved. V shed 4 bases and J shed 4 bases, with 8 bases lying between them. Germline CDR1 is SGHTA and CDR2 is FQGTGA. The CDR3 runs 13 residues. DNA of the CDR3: TGTGCCAGCAGCTCCTCTGAAGGAAACACCATATATTTT. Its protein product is CASSSSEGNTIYF.

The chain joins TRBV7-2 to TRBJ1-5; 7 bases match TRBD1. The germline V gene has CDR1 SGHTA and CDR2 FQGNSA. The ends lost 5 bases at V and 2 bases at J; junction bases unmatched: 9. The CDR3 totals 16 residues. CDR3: CASSLLGQVRNQPQHF. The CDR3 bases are TGTGCCAGCAGCCTCCTAGGACAGGTCCGCAATCAGCCCCAGCATTTT.

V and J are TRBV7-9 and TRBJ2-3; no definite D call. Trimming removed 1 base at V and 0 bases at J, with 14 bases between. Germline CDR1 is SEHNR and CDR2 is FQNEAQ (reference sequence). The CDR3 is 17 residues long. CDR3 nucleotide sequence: TGTGCCAGCAGCTTAGGCCGGACGGCCTCTAGCACAGATACGCAGTATTTT. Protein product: CASSLGRTASSTDTQYF.

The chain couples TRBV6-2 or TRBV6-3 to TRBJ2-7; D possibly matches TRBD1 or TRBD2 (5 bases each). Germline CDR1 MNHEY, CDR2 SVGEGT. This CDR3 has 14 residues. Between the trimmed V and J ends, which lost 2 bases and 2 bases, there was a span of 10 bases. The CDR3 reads CASSYGWGPYEQYF. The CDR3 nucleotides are TGTGCCAGCAGTTACGGGTGGGGACCCTACGAGCAGTACTTC.

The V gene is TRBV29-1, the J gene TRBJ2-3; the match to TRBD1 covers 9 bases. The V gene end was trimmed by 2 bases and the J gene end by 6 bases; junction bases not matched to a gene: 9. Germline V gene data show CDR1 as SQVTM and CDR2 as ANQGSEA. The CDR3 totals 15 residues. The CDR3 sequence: CSVESRTGDMDTQYF. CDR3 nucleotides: TGCAGCGTTGAATCCCGGACAGGGGATATGGATACGCAGTATTTT.

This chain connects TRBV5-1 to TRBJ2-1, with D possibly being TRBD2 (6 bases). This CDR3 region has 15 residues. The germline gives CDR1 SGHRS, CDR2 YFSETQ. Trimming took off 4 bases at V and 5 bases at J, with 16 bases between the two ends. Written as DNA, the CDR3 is TGCGCCAGCAGCGGGCTGGGGGGTCTAAACAATGAGCAGTTCTTC. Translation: CASSGLGGLNNEQFF.

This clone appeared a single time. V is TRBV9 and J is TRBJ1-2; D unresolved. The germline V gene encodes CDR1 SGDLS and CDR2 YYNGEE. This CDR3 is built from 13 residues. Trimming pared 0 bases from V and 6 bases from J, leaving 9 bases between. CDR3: CASSVVPGNGYTF. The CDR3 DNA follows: TGTGCCAGCAGCGTAGTACCCGGGAATGGCTACACCTTC.

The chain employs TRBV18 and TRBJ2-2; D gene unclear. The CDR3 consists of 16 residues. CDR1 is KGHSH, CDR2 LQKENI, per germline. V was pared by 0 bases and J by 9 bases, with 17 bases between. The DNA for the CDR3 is TGTGCCAGCTCACCACCGGGCACAGCCATGGTCAGGGAGCTGTTTTTT. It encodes CASSPPGTAMVRELFF.

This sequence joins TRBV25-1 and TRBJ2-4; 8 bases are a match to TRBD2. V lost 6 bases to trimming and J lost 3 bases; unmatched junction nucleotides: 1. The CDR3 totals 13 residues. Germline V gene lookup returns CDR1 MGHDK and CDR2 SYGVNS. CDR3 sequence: CASRGTSKNIQYF. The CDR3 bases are TGTGCCAGCAGAGGGACTAGCAAAAACATTCAGTACTTC. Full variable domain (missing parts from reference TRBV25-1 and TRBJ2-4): EADIYQTPRYLVIGTGKKITLECSQTMGHDKMYWYQQDPGMELHLIHYSYGVNSTEKGDLSSESTVSRIRTEHFPLTLESARPSHTSQYLCASRGTSKNIQYFGAGTRLSVL.

CDR3 loop: CASSPMGPPEGTDTQYF. As DNA, the CDR3 is TGTGCCAGCTCACCAATGGGGCCACCAGAGGGCACAGATACGCAGTATTTT. This chain links TRBV18 with TRBJ2-3; perhaps TRBD1 as D (5 bases). Germline V lookup: CDR1 KGHSH, CDR2 LQKENI. V shed 2 bases and J shed 1 base, with 16 bases lying between them. The CDR3 is 17 residues long.

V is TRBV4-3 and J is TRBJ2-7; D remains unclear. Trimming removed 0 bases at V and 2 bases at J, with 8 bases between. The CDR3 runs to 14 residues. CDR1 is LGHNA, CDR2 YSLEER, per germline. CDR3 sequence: CASSQEATAYEQYF. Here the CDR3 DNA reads TGCGCCAGCAGCCAAGAAGCTACAGCCTACGAGCAGTACTTC.

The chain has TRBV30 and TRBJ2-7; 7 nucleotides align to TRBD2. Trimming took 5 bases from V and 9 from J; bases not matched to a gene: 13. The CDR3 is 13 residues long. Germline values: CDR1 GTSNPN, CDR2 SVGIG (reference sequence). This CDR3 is CAWAAIRAGRQYF. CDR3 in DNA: TGTGCCTGGGCCGCTATCCGAGCGGGAAGGCAGTACTTC.

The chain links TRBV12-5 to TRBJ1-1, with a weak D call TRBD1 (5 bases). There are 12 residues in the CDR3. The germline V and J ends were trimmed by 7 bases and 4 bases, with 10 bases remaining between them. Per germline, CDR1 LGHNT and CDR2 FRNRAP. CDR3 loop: CASDPGPTEAFF. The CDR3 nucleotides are TGTGCTAGTGACCCAGGGCCCACTGAAGCTTTCTTT.

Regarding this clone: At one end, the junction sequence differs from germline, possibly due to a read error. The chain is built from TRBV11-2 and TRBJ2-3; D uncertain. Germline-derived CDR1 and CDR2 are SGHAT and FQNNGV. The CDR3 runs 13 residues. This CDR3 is CVSSRSTTDTQYF. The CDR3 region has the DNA TGTGTCAGCAGCCGATCCACCACAGATACGCAGTATTTT. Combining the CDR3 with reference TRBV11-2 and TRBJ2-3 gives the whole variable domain EAGVAQSPRYKIIEKRQSVAFWCNPISGHATLYWYQQILGQGPKLLIQFQNNGVVDDSQLPKDRFSAERLKGVDSTLKIQPAKLEDSAVYLCVSSRSTTDTQYFGPGTRLTVL.

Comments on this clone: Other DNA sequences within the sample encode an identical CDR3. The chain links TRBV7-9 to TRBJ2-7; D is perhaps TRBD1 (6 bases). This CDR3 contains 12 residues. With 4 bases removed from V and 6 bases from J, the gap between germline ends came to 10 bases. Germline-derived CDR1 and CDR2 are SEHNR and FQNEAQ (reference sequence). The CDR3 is CASSSQGSEQYF. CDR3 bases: TGTGCCAGCAGCTCACAGGGTAGCGAGCAGTACTTC. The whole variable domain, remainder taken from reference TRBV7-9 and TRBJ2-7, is DTGVSQNPRHKITKRGQNVTFRCDPISEHNRLYWYRQTLGQGPEFLTYFQNEAQLEKSRLLSDRFSAERPKGSFSTLEIQRTEQGDSAMYLCASSSQGSEQYFGPGTRLTVT.

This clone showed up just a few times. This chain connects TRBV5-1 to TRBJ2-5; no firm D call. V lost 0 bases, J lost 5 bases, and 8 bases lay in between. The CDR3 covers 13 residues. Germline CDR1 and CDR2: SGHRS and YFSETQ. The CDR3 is CASSLVEMETQYF. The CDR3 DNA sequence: TGCGCCAGCAGCTTGGTTGAAATGGAGACCCAGTACTTC.

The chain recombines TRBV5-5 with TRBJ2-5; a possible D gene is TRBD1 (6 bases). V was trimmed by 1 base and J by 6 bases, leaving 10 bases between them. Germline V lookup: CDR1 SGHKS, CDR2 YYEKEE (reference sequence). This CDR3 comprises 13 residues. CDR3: CASSLTGSKTQYF. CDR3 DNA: TGTGCCAGCAGCTTGACAGGGAGCAAGACCCAGTACTTC.

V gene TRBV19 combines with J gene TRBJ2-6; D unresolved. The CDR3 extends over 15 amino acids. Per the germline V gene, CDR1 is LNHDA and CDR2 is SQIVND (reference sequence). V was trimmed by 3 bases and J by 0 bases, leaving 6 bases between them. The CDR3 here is CASSIEDSGANVLTF. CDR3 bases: TGTGCCAGTAGTATCGAAGACTCTGGGGCCAACGTCCTGACTTTC.

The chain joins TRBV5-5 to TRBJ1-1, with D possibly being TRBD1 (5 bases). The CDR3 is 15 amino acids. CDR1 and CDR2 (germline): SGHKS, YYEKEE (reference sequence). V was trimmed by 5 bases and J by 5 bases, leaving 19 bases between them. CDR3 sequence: CASRSGGAISTEAFF. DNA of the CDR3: TGTGCCAGCAGGTCGGGAGGGGCGATTTCGACTGAAGCTTTCTTT.

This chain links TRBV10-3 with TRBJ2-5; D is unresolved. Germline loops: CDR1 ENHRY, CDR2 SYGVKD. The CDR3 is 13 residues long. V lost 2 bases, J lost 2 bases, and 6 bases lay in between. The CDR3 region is CAISETSQETQYF. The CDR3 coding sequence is TGTGCCATCAGTGAGACCTCACAAGAGACCCAGTACTTC.

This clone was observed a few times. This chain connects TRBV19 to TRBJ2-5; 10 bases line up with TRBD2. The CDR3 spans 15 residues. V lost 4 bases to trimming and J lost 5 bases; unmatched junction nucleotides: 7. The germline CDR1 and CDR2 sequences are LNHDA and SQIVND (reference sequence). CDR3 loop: CASSRLAGDDETQYF. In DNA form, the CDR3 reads TGTGCCAGTAGTAGGCTAGCGGGAGATGATGAGACCCAGTACTTC. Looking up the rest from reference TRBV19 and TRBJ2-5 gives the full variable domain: DGGITQSPKYLFRKEGQNVTLSCEQNLNHDAMYWYRQDPGQGLRLIYYSQIVNDFQKGDIAEGYSVSREKKESFPLTVTSAQKNPTAFYLCASSRLAGDDETQYFGPGTRLLVL.

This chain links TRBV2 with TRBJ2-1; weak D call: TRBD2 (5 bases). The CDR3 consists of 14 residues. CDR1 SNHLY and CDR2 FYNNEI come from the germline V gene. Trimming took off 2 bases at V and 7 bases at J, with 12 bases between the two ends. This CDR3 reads CASSEFGVANEQFF. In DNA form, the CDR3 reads TGTGCCAGCAGTGAATTCGGGGTAGCGAATGAGCAGTTCTTC.

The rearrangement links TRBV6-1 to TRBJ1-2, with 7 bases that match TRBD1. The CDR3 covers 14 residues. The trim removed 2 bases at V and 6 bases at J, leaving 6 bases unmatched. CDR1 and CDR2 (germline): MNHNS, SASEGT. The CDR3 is CASSENRGGDGYTF. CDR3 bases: TGTGCCAGCAGTGAAAACAGGGGAGGGGATGGCTACACCTTC.

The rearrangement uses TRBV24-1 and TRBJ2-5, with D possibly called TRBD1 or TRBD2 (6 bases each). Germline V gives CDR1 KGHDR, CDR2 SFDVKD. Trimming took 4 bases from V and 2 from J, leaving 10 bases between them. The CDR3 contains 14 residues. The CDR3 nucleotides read TGTGCCACCAGTGAAGGGGGGACGCAAGAGACCCAGTACTTC. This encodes CATSEGGTQETQYF.

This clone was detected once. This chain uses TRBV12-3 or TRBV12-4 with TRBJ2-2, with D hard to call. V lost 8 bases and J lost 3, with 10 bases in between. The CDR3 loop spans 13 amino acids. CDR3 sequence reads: CASGLGHTGELFF. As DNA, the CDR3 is TGTGCCAGCGGGTTGGGCCACACCGGGGAGCTGTTTTTT.

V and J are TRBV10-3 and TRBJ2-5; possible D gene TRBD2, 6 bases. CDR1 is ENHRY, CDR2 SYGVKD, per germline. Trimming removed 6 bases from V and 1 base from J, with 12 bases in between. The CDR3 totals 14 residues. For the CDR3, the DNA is TGTGCCATCAGGTCGGGGGACTCCCAAGAGACCCAGTACTTC. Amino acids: CAIRSGDSQETQYF.

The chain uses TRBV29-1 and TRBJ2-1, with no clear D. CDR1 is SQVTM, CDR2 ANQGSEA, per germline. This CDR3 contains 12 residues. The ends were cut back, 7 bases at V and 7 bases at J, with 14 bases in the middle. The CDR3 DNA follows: TGCAGCGCACGGACGGATCCTAATGAGCAGTTCTTC. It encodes CSARTDPNEQFF.